What follows is one T cell receptor (beta chain) and its context. No cognate antigen has been identified for it. The sample holds no much larger clone one base away, and base qualities are not on file. This specimen belongs to a study of CD8+ T cells in alopecia areata listed by TCRdb under 2018. Background for the entire study: The treated patients took part in an open-label pilot trial in which moderate-to-severe alopecia areata was treated with oral tofacitinib at 5 to 10 mg twice daily. Tofacitinib was given for 6 to 18 months, followed by 6 months of follow-up off drug to assess delayed response and recurrence. For the treated patients, the SALT score, which quantifies what percentage of scalp surface area is affected, served as the measure of disease severity. To study T cell clonal expansion in alopecia areata, the researchers applied high-throughput TCRbeta sequencing to both the C3H/HeJ mouse model and human patients. In humans, TCRbeta sequencing was performed on scalp tissue and on sorted CD4+ and CD8+ peripheral blood T cells from healthy controls and from patients with patchy or totalis/universalis alopecia areata. Patients on tofacitinib were biopsied at baseline and after 4 and 24 weeks of treatment, and several of the patients also had a later scalp biopsy. Clonality in the scalp was compared among normal scalp (n=4), patchy alopecia areata scalp (n=8), and alopecia totalis/universalis scalp (n=8). RNA was extracted with the PAXgene miRNA kit for fixed scalp, the miRNeasy kit for PBMCs, and the RNeasy kit for mouse skin. TCRbeta CDR3 regions were amplified by immunoSEQ multiplex PCR using 35 Vbeta forward and 13 Jbeta reverse primers. General findings and caveats noted by the study authors: Many expanded lesional clones persisted in scalp and blood during tofacitinib treatment, which may partly explain relapse after stopping treatment. Tofacitinib significantly lowered scalp clonality and the number of expanded CD8+ clones among the top 100 scalp clones. TCR sequences shared between patients were less clear than in mice, possibly partly because of HLA diversity in the patient population. Unlike mouse skin, where gammadelta T cells dominate, normal human skin contains resident alphabeta T cells that get sequenced too, which complicates analysis of the scalp TCR repertoire. Because the treated cohort was small and had only one nonresponder, larger studies are needed to examine links between baseline CD8+ expansion and response. Compared with normal scalp, lesional scalp had higher clonality and more expanded CD8+ clones, particularly in alopecia totalis/universalis, a pattern that suggests antigenic drive.

Reading from cysteine to phenylalanine, the CDR3 counts 16 amino acids. The only DNA kept is the CDR3, 48 bases in frame from the first base. CDR1 SGHRS and CDR2 YFSETQ were looked up in the germline V gene. Trimming accounts for 1 base at V and 0 bases at J, while the number of junction bases matched to no gene is 3. Libraries were made using the immunoSEQ multiplex PCR assay. RNA was extracted from all samples and reverse transcribed into cDNA, which served as template for TCR sequencing. SuperScript III was used to make first-strand cDNA, primed with a 2:1 mix of oligo-dT and random hexamers. Amplification bias was assessed with a synthetic immune receptor repertoire, and residual bias was removed computationally. Concerning the study's data processing: Raw reads were preprocessed to remove errors, and CDR3 was defined according to IMGT conventions as the region from the conserved cysteine to phenylalanine. Clonality was calculated as 1 minus Shannon entropy normalized by log2 of the number of productive unique TCRs. Scalp TCRbeta sequences were cross-referenced with sorted blood CD4 and CD8 repertoires so that the CD4 or CD8 identity of scalp clones could be inferred. The source is immuneACCESS, and TCRdb retained only in-frame sequences with V and J called. Part of the clones is not carried over; for the studies checked, unresolved V genes explain less than half of this, and the remainder is unexplained. V, J and clone size were drawn from that table, and D and trimming were deduced from the DNA. This sample comprises about 200,000 clones, less than 45% of them detected only once. The ten largest clones take up 0.48% of the sample.

In light of the paper, this sample's treatment or condition label describes: oral pan-JAK inhibitor, 5-10 mg twice daily. Lesional scalp punch biopsies and peripheral blood were obtained from alopecia areata patients. After PBMCs were isolated by density centrifugation and stained for CD3, CD4 and CD8, a FACSAria was used to sort CD4+ and CD8+ T cells. The source material was CD4+ T cells sorted from blood, sampled between weeks 30 and 35, from a patient treated with tofacitinib. The chain links TRBV5-1 with TRBJ1-5, with 8 bases aligning to TRBD1. The receptor was isolated from a human donor with alopecia areata. The CDR3 in this case is CASSLTGGNSNQPQHF. The sequence in DNA is TGCGCCAGCAGCTTGACAGGGGGTAATAGCAATCAGCCCCAGCATTTT.